This T cell receptor beta chain was identified in a study of blood T cell repertoires in COVID-19. Study processing details: The authors estimated nucleated cell counts from reference gene primer amplification. The assay was immunoSEQ multiplex PCR, and TCRdb's table has in-frame clones only and misses some. Clonal size and the V and J genes are those of that table, whereas D and trimming came from the DNA. Here the sample spans around 200,000 clones, around 85% being singletons. This clone was seen a handful of times. The CDR3 sequence is 16 residues long. The junction had 6 bases not matched to a gene; V was cut back by 1 base and J by 5 bases. Germline V gene data show CDR1 as MNHEY and CDR2 as SVGAGI. It was during active infection that Seattle patients were enrolled and then longitudinally followed.

This chain joins TRBV6-5 and TRBJ2-7; 12 bases are shared with TRBD1. Sequencing input: peripheral blood. This TCR was sampled from a woman aged 55-69 years with COVID-19, enrolled during active disease. CDR3 nucleotide sequence: TGTGCCAGCAGTTACTTGGGACAGGGGGCGGGCAACGAGCAGTACTTC. This translates into CASSYLGQGAGNEQYF.